This is a list of T cell receptor beta chains from one sample in a study of blood T cell repertoires in COVID-19. The data were produced by immunoSEQ multiplex PCR, yet TCRdb's version contains in-frame clones alone and is incomplete. The sample yields about 230,000 clones, roughly 80% seen once. The sample was peripheral blood. Receptor source: an elderly woman with acute or convalescent COVID-19. Both conserved end residues are part of each CDR3. The D gene is left open where the match is weak. Rows give clone size only sometimes, using once, few, many, or a class for an expanded clone.

j_call,d_call,v_call,clone_size,cdr3_aa,cdr3_nt
TRBJ1-2,-,TRBV3-1/TRBV3-2,-,CASSQGRDREYYGYTF,TGTGCCAGCAGCCAAGGCAGGGACCGGGAGTACTATGGCTACACCTTC
TRBJ2-1,-,TRBV27,-,CASSLQLSSYNEQFF,TGTGCCAGCAGTTTACAACTATCTTCCTACAATGAGCAGTTCTTC
TRBJ1-5,-,TRBV10-2,many,CASSETGYQPQHF,TGCGCCAGCAGTGAGACAGGGTATCAGCCCCAGCATTTT
TRBJ2-1,TRBD2,TRBV3-1/TRBV3-2,few,CASSLAGGGEQFF,TGTGCCAGCAGCCTCGCGGGAGGGGGTGAGCAGTTCTTC
TRBJ2-3,TRBD1,TRBV5-1,-,CASSPEGTGGTDTQYF,TGCGCCAGCAGCCCCGAGGGGACAGGGGGCACAGATACGCAGTATTTT
TRBJ2-3,-,TRBV24-1,-,CATSDFGTGRTDTQYF,TGTGCCACCAGTGATTTCGGGACTGGCCGCACAGATACGCAGTATTTT
TRBJ2-7,-,TRBV27,-,CASSPNPWEEYEQYF,TGTGCCAGCAGCCCTAATCCCTGGGAGGAGTACGAGCAGTACTTC
TRBJ1-5,-,TRBV5-5,-,CASSLNLPYSNQPQHF,TGTGCCAGCAGCTTAAACCTCCCCTATAGCAATCAGCCCCAGCATTTT
TRBJ2-1,TRBD1,TRBV6-4,-,CASPPKDRATNEQFF,TGTGCCAGCCCCCCGAAGGACAGGGCAACTAATGAGCAGTTCTTC
TRBJ1-6,-,TRBV7-8,few,CASSWDTYNSPLHF,TGTGCCAGCAGCTGGGACACTTATAATTCACCCCTCCACTTT
TRBJ2-3,-,TRBV5-8,-,CASSRTQGSSTDTQYF,TGTGCCAGCAGCCGGACACAGGGCTCTAGCACAGATACGCAGTATTTT
TRBJ2-1,-,TRBV6-5,-,CAIATGEQFF,TGTGCCATCGCGACGGGAGAGCAGTTCTTC
TRBJ1-1,-,TRBV19,-,CASSEDRNTEAFF,TGTGCCAGTAGTGAGGACAGGAACACTGAAGCTTTCTTT
TRBJ2-7,-,TRBV11-3,-,CASSLDYTGEQYF,TGTGCCAGCAGCTTAGATTATACGGGCGAGCAGTACTTC
TRBJ1-1,-,TRBV7-2,-,CASSFSGSRDTEAFF,TGTGCCAGCAGCTTTAGCGGGTCAAGAGACACTGAAGCTTTCTTT
TRBJ1-2,-,TRBV10-1,many,CASSDGLTGYGYTF,TGCGCCAGCAGTGATGGTCTAACAGGCTATGGCTACACCTTC
TRBJ1-4,-,TRBV6-5,few,CASTLWQATNEKLFF,TGTGCCAGCACATTGTGGCAGGCAACTAATGAAAAACTGTTTTTT
TRBJ2-7,-,TRBV3-1/TRBV3-2,-,CASSQGSGVEQYF,TGTGCCAGCAGCCAAGGCTCAGGGGTCGAGCAGTACTTC
TRBJ1-1,TRBD1,TRBV11-2,few,CASSLRTGAINTEAFF,TGTGCCAGCAGCTTACGGACAGGGGCAATAAACACTGAAGCTTTCTTT
TRBJ2-2,-,TRBV7-9,few,CASGRTGELFF,TGTGCCAGCGGGAGGACCGGGGAGCTGTTTTTT
TRBJ1-2,-,TRBV12-3/TRBV12-4,-,CASSKGQPLGYTF,TGTGCCAGCAGCAAAGGACAGCCACTGGGCTACACCTTC
TRBJ1-1,TRBD1,TRBV14,-,CASSEDRGFDTEAFF,TGTGCCAGCAGCGAGGACAGGGGGTTTGACACTGAAGCTTTCTTT
TRBJ2-4,TRBD1,TRBV7-9,-,CASSSRDRGGRNIQYF,TGTGCCAGCAGCTCCCGGGACAGGGGGGGGCGGAACATTCAGTACTTC
TRBJ2-1,-,TRBV5-1,few,CASSGRTGYNEQFF,TGCGCCAGCAGCGGGAGGACGGGGTACAATGAGCAGTTCTTC